This is a list of T cell receptor beta chains from one sample in a study of cytomegalovirus exposure and HLA in healthy donors. This table comes from immunoSEQ multiplex PCR, and its TCRdb copy is limited to in-frame clones, with some not included. The table shows 150,000 to 200,000 clones, with around 86% occurring only once. The specimen was PBMCs. Every receptor here comes from a woman between 50 and 59 years old in good health and CMV-seropositive. CDR3s include the opening cysteine and the closing phenylalanine or tryptophan. The D gene is left open where the match is weak.

TGCGCCAGCAGCCCCACTACAGGGGGCCAAGAGACCCAGTACTTC CASSPTTGGQETQYF TRBJ2-5 TRBD1 15 TRBV5-1
TGTGCCAGCAGCTTTTTTGGGGGACTTAATCAGCCCCAGCATTTT CASSFFGGLNQPQHF TRBJ1-5 NA 15 TRBV7-9
TGTGCCAGCAGCCGCGCCGGGACTGGCAACAATGAGCAGTTCTTC CASSRAGTGNNEQFF TRBJ2-1 NA 15 TRBV6-5
TGCGCCAGCAGCCCCGGGACTAGCAATGAGCAGTTCTTC CASSPGTSNEQFF TRBJ2-1 TRBD2 13 TRBV5-1
TGTGCCAGCAGCTTCCGGGACAGTAGTTCACCCCTCCACTTT CASSFRDSSSPLHF TRBJ1-6 TRBD1 14 TRBV7-9
TGTGCCAGCTGCCGAAGGGGTTGGTACACTGAAGCTTTCTTT CASCRRGWYTEAFF TRBJ1-1 NA 14 TRBV6-1
TGTGCCAGCAGGTCAACGGGGAGGGCTACTGAAGCTTTCTTT CASRSTGRATEAFF TRBJ1-1 NA 14 TRBV6-5
TGTGCCAGCTCACCACGGATGCCGGGACTAGCGGTGCAAGAGACCCAGTACTTC CASSPRMPGLAVQETQYF TRBJ2-5 TRBD2 18 TRBV18
TGTGCCAGCAGACGGGGCTCTGGGGCCAACGTCCTGACTTTC CASRRGSGANVLTF TRBJ2-6 NA 14 TRBV27
TGCGCCAGCAGCCGACAGGGGGGCAATCAGCCCCAGCATTTT CASSRQGGNQPQHF TRBJ1-5 TRBD1 14 TRBV4-1
TGTGCCAGCAGTACTAGCGGGGATTACAATGAGCAGTTCTTC CASSTSGDYNEQFF TRBJ2-1 TRBD2 14 TRBV7-2
TGTGCCAGCAGCTTACGAGTTGACAATGAGCAGTTCTTC CASSLRVDNEQFF TRBJ2-1 NA 13 TRBV7-8
TGTGCCAGCAGGTTTCAGGGCACCTACGAGCAGTACTTC CASRFQGTYEQYF TRBJ2-7 NA 13 TRBV11-2
TGTGCCAGCAGCTTACGAGGACTAGAGGCGGATGAGCAGTTCTTC CASSLRGLEADEQFF TRBJ2-1 TRBD2 15 TRBV7-9
TGTGCCAGCAGCCGAACCTTAGCGGGGTCCCGCGAGCAGTACTTC CASSRTLAGSREQYF TRBJ2-7 TRBD2 15 TRBV28
TGTGCCAGCAGAAATGGGGGGGGAGGCACAGATACGCAGTATTTT CASRNGGGGTDTQYF TRBJ2-3 TRBD2 15 TRBV2